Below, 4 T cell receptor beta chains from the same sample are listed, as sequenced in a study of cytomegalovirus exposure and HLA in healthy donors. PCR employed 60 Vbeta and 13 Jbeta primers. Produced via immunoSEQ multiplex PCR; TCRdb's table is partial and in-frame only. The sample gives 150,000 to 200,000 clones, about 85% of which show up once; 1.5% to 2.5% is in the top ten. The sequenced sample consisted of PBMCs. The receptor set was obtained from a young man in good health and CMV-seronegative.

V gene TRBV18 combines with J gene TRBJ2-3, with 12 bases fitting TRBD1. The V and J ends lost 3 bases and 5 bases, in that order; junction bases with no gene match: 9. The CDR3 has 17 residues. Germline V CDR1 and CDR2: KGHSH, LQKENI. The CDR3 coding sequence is TGTGCCAGCTCACCTGGGGCCGGGACAGGGGGCGAAGATACGCAGTATTTT. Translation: CASSPGAGTGGEDTQYF.

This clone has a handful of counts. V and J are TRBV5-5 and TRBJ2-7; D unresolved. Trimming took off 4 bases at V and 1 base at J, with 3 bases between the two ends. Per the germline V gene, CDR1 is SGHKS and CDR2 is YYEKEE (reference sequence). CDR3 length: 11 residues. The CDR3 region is CASSRSYEQYF. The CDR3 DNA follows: TGTGCCAGCAGCCGTTCCTACGAGCAGTACTTC.

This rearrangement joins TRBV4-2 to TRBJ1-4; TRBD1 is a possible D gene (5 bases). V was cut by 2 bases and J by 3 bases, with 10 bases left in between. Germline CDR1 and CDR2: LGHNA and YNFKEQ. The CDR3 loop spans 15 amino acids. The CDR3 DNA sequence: TGTGCCAGCAGCCAAAAAGGAGGGGCTAATGAAAAACTGTTTTTT. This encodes CASSQKGGANEKLFF.

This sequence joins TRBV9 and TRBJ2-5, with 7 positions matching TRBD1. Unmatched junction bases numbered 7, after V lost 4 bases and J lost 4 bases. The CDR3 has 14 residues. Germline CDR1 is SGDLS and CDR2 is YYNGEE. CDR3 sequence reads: CASSSRQGRETQYF. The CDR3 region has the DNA TGTGCCAGCAGCTCCAGACAGGGCAGAGAGACCCAGTACTTC. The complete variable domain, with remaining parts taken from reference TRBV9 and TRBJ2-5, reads DSGVTQTPKHLITATGQRVTLRCSPRSGDLSVYWYQQSLDQGLQFLIQYYNGEERAKGNILERFSAQQFPDLHSELNLSSLELGDSALYFCASSSRQGRETQYFGPGTRLLVL.